This T cell receptor beta chain was retrieved from a study of blood T cell repertoires in COVID-19. Turning to the study itself: Material from acute and convalescent COVID-19 was sourced from the United States, Italy and Spain. In each case, the material was cDNA or gDNA derived from T cells, B-cell-depleted T cells, or PBMCs.

Germline V gene sequence: CDR1 SGHNT, CDR2 YYREEE (reference sequence). The CDR3 runs to 13 residues. Unmatched junction bases numbered 1, after V lost 2 bases and J lost 4 bases. As handled by the study authors: Estimation of nucleated cell counts was performed using reference gene primer amplification. TCRdb's table, derived via immunoSEQ multiplex PCR, lists solely in-frame clones and lacks some. D and trimming were read from the DNA, whereas the V and J calls and clone size are those reported in that table. The sample lists 200,000 to 300,000 clones, approximately 84% seen once, with 7.5% to 9% in the top ten. Details on this clone: The identical CDR3 is also encoded by other nucleotide sequences in the sample.

The TCR sequence derives from a human donor in a cohort sampled during active COVID-19. The genes are TRBV5-4 and TRBJ1-2; 8 bases are shared with TRBD1. The sample taken for sequencing was peripheral blood. The CDR3 loop reads CASSLDRGYGYTF. The DNA of the CDR3 is TGTGCCAGCAGCTTAGACAGGGGCTATGGCTACACCTTC.